Sequencing of this T cell receptor (beta chain) was carried out in a study of chemoradiotherapy in HPV16-positive cancers. The overall study: Functional T-cell assays on a couple of HPV16-positive patients' cells defined candidate HPV-specific clones and common TCR motifs. General study points: Non-HPV-specific T cells did not expand in tumors during treatment, whereas candidate HPV-specific clones and E7-related motifs did.

A note on this clone: What it binds is not known.

V was shortened by 5 bases and J by 7 bases, with 11 bases between the two germline ends. CDR1 is SEHNR and CDR2 is FQNEAQ in the germline V gene (reference sequence). The CDR3 has 12 amino acids. Profiled with immunoSEQ multiplex PCR; TCRdb holds only in-frame clones, not every one. Here the sample spans tens of thousands of clones, around nine tenths being singletons. The chain has TRBV7-9 and TRBJ1-2; possibly TRBD1 for D (5 bases). This sample comprised blood, obtained from a patient who underwent chemoradiotherapy. The clonotype originates from a human donor with HPV-associated anogenital cancer. CDR3 residues: CASSGRDLGYTF. The CDR3 DNA is TGTGCCAGCAGCGGAAGGGACCTTGGCTACACCTTC. Based on the CDR3 plus reference TRBV7-9 and TRBJ1-2, the full variable domain is DTGVSQNPRHKITKRGQNVTFRCDPISEHNRLYWYRQTLGQGPEFLTYFQNEAQLEKSRLLSDRFSAERPKGSFSTLEIQRTEQGDSAMYLCASSGRDLGYTFGSGTRLTVV.